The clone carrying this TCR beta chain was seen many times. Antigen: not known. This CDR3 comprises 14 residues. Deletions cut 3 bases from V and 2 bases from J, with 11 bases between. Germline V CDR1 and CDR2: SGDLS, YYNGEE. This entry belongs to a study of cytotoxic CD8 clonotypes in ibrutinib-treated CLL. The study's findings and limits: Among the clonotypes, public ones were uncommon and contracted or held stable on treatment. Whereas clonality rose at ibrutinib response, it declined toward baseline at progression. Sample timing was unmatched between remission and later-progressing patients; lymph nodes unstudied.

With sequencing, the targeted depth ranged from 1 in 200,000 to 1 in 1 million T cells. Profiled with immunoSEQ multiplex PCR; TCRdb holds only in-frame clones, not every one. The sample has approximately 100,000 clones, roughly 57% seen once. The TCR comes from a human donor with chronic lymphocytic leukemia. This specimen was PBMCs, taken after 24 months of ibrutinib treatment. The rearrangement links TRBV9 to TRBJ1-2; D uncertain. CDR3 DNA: TGTGCCAGCAGCGCAGGACCGGTGAACTATGGCTACACCTTC. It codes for CASSAGPVNYGYTF. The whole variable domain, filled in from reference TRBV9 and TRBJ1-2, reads DSGVTQTPKHLITATGQRVTLRCSPRSGDLSVYWYQQSLDQGLQFLIQYYNGEERAKGNILERFSAQQFPDLHSELNLSSLELGDSALYFCASSAGPVNYGYTFGSGTRLTVV.